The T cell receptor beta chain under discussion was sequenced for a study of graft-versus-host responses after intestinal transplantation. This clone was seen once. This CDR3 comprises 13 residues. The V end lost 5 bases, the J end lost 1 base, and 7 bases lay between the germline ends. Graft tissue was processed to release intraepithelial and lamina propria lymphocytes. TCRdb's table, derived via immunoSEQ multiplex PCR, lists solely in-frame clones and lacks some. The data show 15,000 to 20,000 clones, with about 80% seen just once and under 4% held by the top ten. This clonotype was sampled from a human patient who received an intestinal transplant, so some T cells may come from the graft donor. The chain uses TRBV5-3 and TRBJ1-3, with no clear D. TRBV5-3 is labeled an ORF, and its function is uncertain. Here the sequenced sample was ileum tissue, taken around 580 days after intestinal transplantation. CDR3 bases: TGTGCCAGAAGGTTGACTTCTGGAAACACCATATATTTT. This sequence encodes CARRLTSGNTIYF.